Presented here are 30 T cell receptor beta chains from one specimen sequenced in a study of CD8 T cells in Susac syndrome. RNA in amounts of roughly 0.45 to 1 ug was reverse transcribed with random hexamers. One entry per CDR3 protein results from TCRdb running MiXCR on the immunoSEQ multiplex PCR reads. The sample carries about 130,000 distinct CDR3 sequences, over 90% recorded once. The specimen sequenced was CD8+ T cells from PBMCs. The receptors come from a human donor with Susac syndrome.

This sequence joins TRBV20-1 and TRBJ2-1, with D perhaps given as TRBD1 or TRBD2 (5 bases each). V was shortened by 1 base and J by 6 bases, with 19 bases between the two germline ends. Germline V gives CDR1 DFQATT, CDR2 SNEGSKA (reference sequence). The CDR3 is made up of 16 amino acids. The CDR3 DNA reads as TGCAGTGCTAGAGGCTCGCTAGAGGGGTTTGGCAATGAGCAGTTCTTC. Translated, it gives CSARGSLEGFGNEQFF.

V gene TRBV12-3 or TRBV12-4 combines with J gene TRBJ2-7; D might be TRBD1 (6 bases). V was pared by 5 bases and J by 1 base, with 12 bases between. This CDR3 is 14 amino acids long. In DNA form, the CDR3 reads TGTGCCAGCAGTCCGTTACAGGGTTCCTACGAGCAGTACTTC. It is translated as CASSPLQGSYEQYF.

Written as DNA, the CDR3 is TGTGCCAGCAGGACAGGGAACACTGAAGCTTTCTTT. The encoded protein is CASRTGNTEAFF. This chain uses TRBV27 with TRBJ1-1, with D possibly matching TRBD1 (6 bases). Deletions cut 6 bases from V and 1 base from J, with 6 bases between. CDR1 is MNHEY and CDR2 is SMNVEV in the germline V gene (reference sequence). The CDR3 length is 12 residues.

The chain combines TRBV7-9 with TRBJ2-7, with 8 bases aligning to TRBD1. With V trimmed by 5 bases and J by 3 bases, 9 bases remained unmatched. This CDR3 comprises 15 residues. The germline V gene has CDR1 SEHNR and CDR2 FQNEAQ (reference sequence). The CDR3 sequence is CASSPRQGAIYEQYF. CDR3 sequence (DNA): TGTGCCAGCAGCCCGCGCCAGGGGGCGATCTACGAGCAGTACTTC.

CDR3 residues: CASSENAGGLLLTKNIQYF. The CDR3 coding sequence is TGTGCCAGCAGTGAAAATGCGGGAGGGCTGCTTTTAACCAAAAACATTCAGTACTTC. The rearrangement links TRBV6-1 to TRBJ2-4, with TRBD2 matching over 9 bases. The CDR3 has 19 amino acids. Germline lookup yields CDR1 MNHNS and CDR2 SASEGT. After removal of 2 bases from V and 2 bases from J, the junction contained 13 bases not matched to a gene.

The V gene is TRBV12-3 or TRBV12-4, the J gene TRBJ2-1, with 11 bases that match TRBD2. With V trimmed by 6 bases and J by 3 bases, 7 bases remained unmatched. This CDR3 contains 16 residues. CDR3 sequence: CASSQLAGVGYNEQFF. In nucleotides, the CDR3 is TGTGCCAGCAGCCAACTAGCGGGAGTAGGCTACAATGAGCAGTTCTTC.

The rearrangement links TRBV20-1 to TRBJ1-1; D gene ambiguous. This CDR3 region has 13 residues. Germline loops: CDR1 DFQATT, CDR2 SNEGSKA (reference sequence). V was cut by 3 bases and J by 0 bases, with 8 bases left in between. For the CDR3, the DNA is TGCAGTGCTAGCGGGCGGTTGAACACTGAAGCTTTCTTT. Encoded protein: CSASGRLNTEAFF.

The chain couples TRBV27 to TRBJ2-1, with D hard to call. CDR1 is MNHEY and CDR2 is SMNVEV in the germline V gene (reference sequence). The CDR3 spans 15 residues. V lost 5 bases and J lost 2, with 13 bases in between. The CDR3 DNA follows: TGTGCCAGCAGTCCCTTAGCCCTCCCCTACAATGAGCAGTTCTTC. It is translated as CASSPLALPYNEQFF.

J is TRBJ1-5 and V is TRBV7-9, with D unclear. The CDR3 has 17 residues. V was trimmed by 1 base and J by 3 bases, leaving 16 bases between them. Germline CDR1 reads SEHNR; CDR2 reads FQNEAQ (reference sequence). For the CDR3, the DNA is TGTGCCAGCAGCTTAGGACTAGGTGACACACTCAATCAGCCCCAGCATTTT. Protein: CASSLGLGDTLNQPQHF.

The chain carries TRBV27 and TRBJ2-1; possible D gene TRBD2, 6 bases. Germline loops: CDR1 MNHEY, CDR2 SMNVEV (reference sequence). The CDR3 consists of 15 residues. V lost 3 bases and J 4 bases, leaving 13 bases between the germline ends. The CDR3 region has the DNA TGTGCCAGCAGTTTCGCTATGGGGGGATACAATGAGCAGTTCTTC. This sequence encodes CASSFAMGGYNEQFF.

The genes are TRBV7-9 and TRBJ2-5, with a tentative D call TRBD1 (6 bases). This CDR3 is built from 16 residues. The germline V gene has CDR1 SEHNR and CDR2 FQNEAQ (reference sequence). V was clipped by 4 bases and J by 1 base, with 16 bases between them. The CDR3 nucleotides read TGTGCCAGCAGCTCCCCTCTCACAGGGCCCCAAGAGACCCAGTACTTC. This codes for CASSSPLTGPQETQYF.

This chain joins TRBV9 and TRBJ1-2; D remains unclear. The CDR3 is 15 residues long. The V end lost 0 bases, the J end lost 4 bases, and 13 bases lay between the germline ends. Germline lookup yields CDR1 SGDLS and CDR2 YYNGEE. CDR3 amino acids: CASSVGPGSAYGYTF. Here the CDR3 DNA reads TGTGCCAGCAGCGTAGGACCTGGATCAGCCTATGGCTACACCTTC.

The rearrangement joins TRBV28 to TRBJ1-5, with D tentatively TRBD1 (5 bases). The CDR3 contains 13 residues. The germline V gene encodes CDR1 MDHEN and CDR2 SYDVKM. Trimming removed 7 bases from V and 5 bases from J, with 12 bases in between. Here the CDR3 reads CASTRDRDQPQHF. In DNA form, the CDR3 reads TGTGCCAGCACCCGGGACCGAGATCAGCCCCAGCATTTT. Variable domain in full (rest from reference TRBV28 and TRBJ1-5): DVKVTQSSRYLVKRTGEKVFLECVQDMDHENMFWYRQDPGLGLRLIYFSYDVKMKEKGDIPEGYSVSREKKERFSLILESASTNQTSMYLCASTRDRDQPQHFGDGTRLSIL.

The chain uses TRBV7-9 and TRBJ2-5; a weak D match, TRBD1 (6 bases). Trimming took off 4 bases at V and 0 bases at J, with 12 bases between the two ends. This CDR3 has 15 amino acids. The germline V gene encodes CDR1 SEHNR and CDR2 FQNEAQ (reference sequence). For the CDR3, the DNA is TGTGCCAGCAGCTCAGCGGACAGAGACCAAGAGACCCAGTACTTC. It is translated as CASSSADRDQETQYF.

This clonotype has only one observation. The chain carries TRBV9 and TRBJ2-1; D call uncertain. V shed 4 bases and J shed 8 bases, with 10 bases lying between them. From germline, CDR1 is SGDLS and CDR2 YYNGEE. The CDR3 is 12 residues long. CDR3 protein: CASSPQEHEQFF. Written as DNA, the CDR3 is TGTGCCAGCAGCCCCCAGGAGCATGAGCAGTTCTTC. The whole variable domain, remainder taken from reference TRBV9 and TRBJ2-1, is DSGVTQTPKHLITATGQRVTLRCSPRSGDLSVYWYQQSLDQGLQFLIQYYNGEERAKGNILERFSAQQFPDLHSELNLSSLELGDSALYFCASSPQEHEQFFGPGTRLTVL.

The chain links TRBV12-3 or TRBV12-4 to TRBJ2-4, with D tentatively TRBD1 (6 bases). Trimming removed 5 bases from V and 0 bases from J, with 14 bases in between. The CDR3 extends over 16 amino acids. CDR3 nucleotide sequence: TGTGCCAGCAGTGCTACAGGGATCCTAGCCAAAAACATTCAGTACTTC. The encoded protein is CASSATGILAKNIQYF.

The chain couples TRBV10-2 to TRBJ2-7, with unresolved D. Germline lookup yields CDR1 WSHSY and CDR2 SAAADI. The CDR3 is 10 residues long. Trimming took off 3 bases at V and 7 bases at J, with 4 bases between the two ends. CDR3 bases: TGCGCCAGCAGTGAAAAAGAGCAGTACTTC. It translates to CASSEKEQYF.

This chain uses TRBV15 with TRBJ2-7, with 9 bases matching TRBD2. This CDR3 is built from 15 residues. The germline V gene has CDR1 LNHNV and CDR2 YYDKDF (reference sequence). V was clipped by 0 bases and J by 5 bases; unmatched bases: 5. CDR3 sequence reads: CATSRDPGLANEQYF. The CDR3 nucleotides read TGTGCCACCAGCAGAGATCCAGGACTAGCGAACGAGCAGTACTTC.

This chain's CDR3 is CASSVDGGTEQYF. Here the CDR3 DNA reads TGTGCCAGCAGCGTAGATGGCGGGACCGAGCAGTACTTC. The chain links TRBV9 to TRBJ2-7; tentatively, D is TRBD2 (6 bases). V was trimmed by 0 bases and J by 6 bases, leaving 10 bases between them. The CDR3 totals 13 residues. Germline V CDR1 and CDR2: SGDLS, YYNGEE.

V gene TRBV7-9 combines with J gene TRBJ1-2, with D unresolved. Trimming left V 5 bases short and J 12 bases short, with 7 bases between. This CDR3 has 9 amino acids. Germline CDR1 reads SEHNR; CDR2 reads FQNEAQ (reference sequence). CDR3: CASSPPHTF. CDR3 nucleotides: TGTGCCAGCAGCCCCCCCCACACCTTC.

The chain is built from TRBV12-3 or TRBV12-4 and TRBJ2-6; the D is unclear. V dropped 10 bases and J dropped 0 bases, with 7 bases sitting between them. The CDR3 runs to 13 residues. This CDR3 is CATWNSGANVLTF. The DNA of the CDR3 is TGTGCCACCTGGAACTCTGGGGCCAACGTCCTGACTTTC.

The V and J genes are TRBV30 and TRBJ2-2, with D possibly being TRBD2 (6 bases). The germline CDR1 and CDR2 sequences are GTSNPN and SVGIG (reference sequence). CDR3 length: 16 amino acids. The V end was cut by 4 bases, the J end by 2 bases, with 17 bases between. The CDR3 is CAWTPGRRVNTGELFF. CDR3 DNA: TGTGCCTGGACCCCGGGTAGGAGGGTTAACACCGGGGAGCTGTTTTTT.

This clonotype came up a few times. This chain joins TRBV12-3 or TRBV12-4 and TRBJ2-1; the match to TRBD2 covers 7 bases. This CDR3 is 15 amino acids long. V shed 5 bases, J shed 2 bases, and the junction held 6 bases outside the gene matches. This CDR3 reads CASSPLAPTYNEQFF. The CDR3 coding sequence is TGTGCCAGCAGTCCACTAGCGCCGACCTACAATGAGCAGTTCTTC.

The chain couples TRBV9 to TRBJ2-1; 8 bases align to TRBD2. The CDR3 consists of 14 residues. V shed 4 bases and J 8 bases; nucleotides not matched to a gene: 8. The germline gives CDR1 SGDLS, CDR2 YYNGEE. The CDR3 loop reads CASSRPGGRDEQFF. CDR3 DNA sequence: TGTGCCAGCAGCCGTCCGGGAGGGCGTGATGAGCAGTTCTTC.

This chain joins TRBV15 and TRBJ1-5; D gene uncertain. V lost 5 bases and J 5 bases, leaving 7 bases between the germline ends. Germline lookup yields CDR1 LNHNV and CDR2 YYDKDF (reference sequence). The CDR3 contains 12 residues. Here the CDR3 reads CATSYGDQPQHF. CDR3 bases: TGTGCCACCAGCTACGGGGATCAGCCCCAGCATTTT.

CDR3: CATSSTAGANVLTF. The DNA of the CDR3 is TGTGCCACCAGCTCCACGGCCGGGGCCAACGTCCTGACTTTC. The chain carries TRBV15 and TRBJ2-6; D call uncertain. CDR1 is LNHNV and CDR2 is YYDKDF in the germline V gene (reference sequence). The CDR3 is 14 amino acids. The ends were cut back, 5 bases at V and 4 bases at J, with 9 bases in the middle. Looking up the rest from reference TRBV15 and TRBJ2-6 gives the full variable domain: DAMVIQNPRYQVTQFGKPVTLSCSQTLNHNVMYWYQQKSSQAPKLLFHYYDKDFNNEADTPDNFQSRRPNTSFCFLDIRSPGLGDTAMYLCATSSTAGANVLTFGAGSRLTVL.

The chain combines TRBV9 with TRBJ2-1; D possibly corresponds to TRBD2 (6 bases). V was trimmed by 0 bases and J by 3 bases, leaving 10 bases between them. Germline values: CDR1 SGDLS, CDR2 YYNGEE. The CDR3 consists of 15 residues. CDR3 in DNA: TGTGCCAGCAGCGTAGTGGGGGGTCGCTACAATGAGCAGTTCTTC. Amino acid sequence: CASSVVGGRYNEQFF.

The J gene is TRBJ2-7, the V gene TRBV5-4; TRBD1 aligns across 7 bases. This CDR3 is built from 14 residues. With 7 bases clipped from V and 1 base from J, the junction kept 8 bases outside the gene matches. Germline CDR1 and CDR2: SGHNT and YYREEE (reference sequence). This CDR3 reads CASGSGTASYEQYF. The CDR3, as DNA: TGTGCCAGCGGCTCCGGGACAGCTTCCTACGAGCAGTACTTC.

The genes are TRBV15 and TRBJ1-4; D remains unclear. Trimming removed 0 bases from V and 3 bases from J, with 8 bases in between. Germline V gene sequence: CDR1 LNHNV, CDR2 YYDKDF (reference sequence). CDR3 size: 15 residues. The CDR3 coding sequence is TGTGCCACCAGCAGAGATCTGAGCTCTAATGAAAAACTGTTTTTT. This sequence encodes CATSRDLSSNEKLFF.

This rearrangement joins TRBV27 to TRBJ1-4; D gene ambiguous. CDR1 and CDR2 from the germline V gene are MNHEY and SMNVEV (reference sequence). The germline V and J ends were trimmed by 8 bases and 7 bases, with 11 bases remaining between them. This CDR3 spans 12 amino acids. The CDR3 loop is CASSKGREKLFF. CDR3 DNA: TGTGCCAGCTCAAAGGGCCGTGAAAAACTGTTTTTT.